This T cell receptor beta chain was observed in a study of blood T cell repertoires in COVID-19. The wider study: COVID-19 samples from acute and convalescent phases originated in the United States, Italy and Spain. The cDNA or gDNA used as material had been derived from T cells, B-cell-depleted T cells, or PBMCs.

In the authors' workflow: For nucleated cells, counts were estimated from reference gene primer amplification. Sequenced by immunoSEQ multiplex PCR; TCRdb stores in-frame clones only, minus some. V, J and clone size derive from that table, while D and trimming were established from the DNA sequence. Of about 20,000 clones in the sample, approximately 91% are singletons; the top ten hold roughly 15%. Looked up from germline, CDR1 is KGHSH and CDR2 is LQKENI. V was shortened by 4 bases and J by 1 base, with 10 bases between the two germline ends. The CDR3 has 15 residues. The sequenced sample consisted of peripheral blood. V and J are TRBV18 and TRBJ2-2, with D perhaps TRBD1 (5 bases). The clonotype originates from a human donor in a cohort sampled during active COVID-19. The CDR3 protein is CASSRQTLNTGELFF. The CDR3 DNA is TGTGCCAGCTCACGACAGACACTGAACACCGGGGAGCTGTTTTTT.